The entry below gives a single T cell receptor (beta chain) sequence along with its context. Germline and junction disagree at one end, which may indicate a read error. These data come from a study of tumor and adjacent non-tumor tissue in lung cancer. Germline-derived CDR1 and CDR2 are MNHEY and SVGAGI. The CDR3 spans 14 residues. A modified ARM-PCR protocol with three rounds of nested PCR amplified TCRbeta. TCRdb ran MiXCR on the multiplex PCR reads and lists one entry per CDR3 protein. The sample records about 100,000 distinct CDR3 sequences, over 55% being singletons. No cell sorting was done before RNA was extracted from the tissue. Distant lung tissue was collected more than 3 cm away from the tumor edge.

Sequenced: distant non-tumor lung tissue. V is TRBV6-5 and J is TRBJ1-2, with 7 bases matching TRBD1. The sequence came from a man aged 25 to 40 with non-small cell lung cancer. This CDR3 reads CASSNRGGSYGYTF. The CDR3 DNA reads as TGTGCCAGCAGTAACAGAGGGGGCAGCTATGGTTACACCTTC.